A single sample is the source of the 21 T cell receptor beta chains below, sequenced in a study of T cells after yellow fever vaccination. TCRdb reprocessed the 5' RACE reads with MiXCR, giving one entry per CDR3 protein. The repertoire holds roughly 50,000 distinct CDR3 sequences, around 7% seen once, with around 28% in the top ten. The sample was CD8+ T cells sorted from PBMCs, taken less than 18 days after the first yellow fever vaccination. The source is a man aged 18 to 35 who received the YFV17D yellow fever vaccine.

This clonotype occurred many times. The chain links TRBV4-1 to TRBJ1-5; 7 positions agree with TRBD1. CDR1 is MGHRA, CDR2 YSYEKL, per germline. Trimming at V came to 3 bases and at J to 1 base, leaving 6 bases not matched to a gene. This CDR3 has 16 residues. The CDR3 region is CASSHRSGGSNQPQHF. CDR3 DNA: TGCGCCAGCAGCCACCGCTCAGGGGGGAGCAATCAGCCCCAGCATTTT.

This clonotype came up many times. The rearrangement joins TRBV12-3 or TRBV12-4 to TRBJ2-5, with D possibly being TRBD1 (5 bases). CDR3 length: 14 amino acids. With 6 bases removed from V and 2 bases from J, the gap between germline ends came to 13 bases. The CDR3 here is CASSPDTMQETQYF. CDR3 in DNA: TGTGCCAGCAGCCCGGACACGATGCAAGAGACCCAGTACTTC.

The sample holds many counts of this clonotype. The CDR3 region has the DNA TGTGCCAGCAGTTTGACAGGGGCCACTGAAGCTTTCTTT. It specifies CASSLTGATEAFF. The chain joins TRBV27 to TRBJ1-1; 8 bases are shared with TRBD1. The length of the CDR3 is 13 residues. Germline values: CDR1 MNHEY, CDR2 SMNVEV (reference sequence). The V and J ends lost 3 bases and 4 bases, in that order; junction bases with no gene match: 1.

This clonotype came up many times. This chain joins TRBV7-9 and TRBJ2-7; 8 positions agree with TRBD1. Germline V gene data show CDR1 as SEHNR and CDR2 as FQNEAQ (reference sequence). The CDR3 covers 13 residues. V dropped 5 bases and J dropped 4; count of bases not matched to a gene: 4. DNA of the CDR3: TGTGCCAGCAGCCCGCGGACAGGGTACGAGCAGTACTTC. It encodes CASSPRTGYEQYF.

This clonotype was detected a few times. The chain has TRBV20-1 and TRBJ2-3; 8 positions match TRBD2. The germline V gene has CDR1 DFQATT and CDR2 SNEGSKA (reference sequence). The length of the CDR3 is 18 residues. V was clipped by 3 bases and J by 0 bases; unmatched bases: 14. CDR3 sequence: CSASPYGGSGDSTDTQYF. As DNA, the CDR3 is TGCAGTGCTAGTCCTTACGGTGGTAGCGGGGATAGCACAGATACGCAGTATTTT.

This clonotype was counted at least ten times. The rearrangement uses TRBV5-5 and TRBJ2-1; TRBD2 matches 9 bases. Germline loops: CDR1 SGHKS, CDR2 YYEKEE (reference sequence). The CDR3 totals 15 residues. Trimming removed 5 bases from V and 7 bases from J; junction bases left unmatched: 10. The CDR3 sequence is CASSVGSGGSNEQFF. The CDR3, as DNA: TGTGCCAGCAGTGTGGGTAGCGGGGGAAGTAATGAGCAGTTCTTC. Combining the CDR3 with reference TRBV5-5 and TRBJ2-1 gives the whole variable domain DAGVTQSPTHLIKTRGQQVTLRCSPISGHKSVSWYQQVLGQGPQFIFQYYEKEERGRGNFPDRFSARQFPNYSSELNVNALLLGDSALYLCASSVGSGGSNEQFFGPGTRLTVL.

This clonotype appeared many times. The genes are TRBV12-3 or TRBV12-4 and TRBJ2-3; the match to TRBD2 covers 7 bases. The CDR3 is 14 amino acids. V lost 3 bases, J lost 6 bases, and 6 bases stayed unmatched. CDR3 protein: CASSLPAGGDTQYF. CDR3 DNA sequence: TGTGCCAGCAGTTTGCCGGCCGGGGGGGATACGCAGTATTTT.

As for this clonotype: This may come from a read error, since a much larger clone is one base off. This chain connects TRBV7-6 to TRBJ2-7, with D unclear. V dropped 4 bases and J dropped 0 bases, with 16 bases sitting between them. CDR3 size: 16 residues. From germline, CDR1 is SGHVS and CDR2 FNYEAQ. The CDR3 sequence is CASSSGVMGSSYEQYF. The CDR3 region has the DNA TGTGCCAGCAGCTCGGGTGTCATGGGCTCCTCCTACGAGCAGTACTTC. Together with reference TRBV7-6 and TRBJ2-7, the CDR3 gives the full variable domain: GAGVSQSPRYKVTKRGQDVALRCDPISGHVSLYWYRQALGQGPEFLTYFNYEAQQDKSGLPNDRFSAERPEGSISTLTIQRTEQRDSAMYRCASSSGVMGSSYEQYFGPGTRLTVT.

Many counts were recorded for this clonotype. CDR3 DNA: TGTGCCAGCAGCCAAGATGACAGGGAAGGATCACCCCTCCACTTT. It translates to CASSQDDREGSPLHF. The chain combines TRBV4-2 with TRBJ1-6, with 7 bases that match TRBD1. The CDR3 spans 15 residues. Trimming took 0 bases from V and 10 from J; bases not matched to a gene: 6. Germline V gives CDR1 LGHNA, CDR2 YNFKEQ.

This clonotype has a count of ten or more. The chain combines TRBV9 with TRBJ2-2, with a weak D call TRBD2 (7 bases). CDR3 length: 13 residues. With 4 bases removed from V and 5 bases from J, the gap between germline ends came to 9 bases. Looked up from germline, CDR1 is SGDLS and CDR2 is YYNGEE. The chain's CDR3 is CASSRGGTGELFF. The CDR3 DNA reads as TGTGCCAGCAGCAGGGGGGGAACCGGGGAGCTGTTTTTT.

On this clonotype: Sequence at one end of the junction differs from germline and may be a read error. This chain links TRBV3-1 with TRBJ2-5, with D possibly matching TRBD2 (6 bases). Germline CDR1 reads LGHDT; CDR2 reads YNNKEL (reference sequence). The CDR3 sequence is 17 residues long. CDR3 in amino acids: CASGQVVIAVSQETQYF. CDR3 nucleotide sequence: TGTGCCAGCGGCCAAGTAGTGATAGCGGTGTCTCAAGAGACCCAGTACTTC.

This clonotype was counted at least ten times. The chain has TRBV7-2 and TRBJ2-5, with 7 positions matching TRBD1. Unmatched junction bases numbered 7, after V lost 5 bases and J lost 4 bases. Germline values: CDR1 SGHTA, CDR2 FQGNSA. The CDR3 runs to 14 residues. In nucleotides, the CDR3 is TGTGCCAGCAGCCCCAGGGGGTCCCGAGAGACCCAGTACTTC. The encoded protein is CASSPRGSRETQYF.

This clonotype was seen repeatedly, ten times or more. The chain uses TRBV5-5 and TRBJ1-5, with D uncertain. The V end was cut by 0 bases, the J end by 6 bases, with 10 bases between. The CDR3 has 14 amino acids. Germline V gene lookup returns CDR1 SGHKS and CDR2 YYEKEE (reference sequence). Here the CDR3 reads CASSLGAGPQPQHF. The CDR3 DNA follows: TGTGCCAGCAGCTTGGGTGCAGGCCCTCAGCCCCAGCATTTT.

This clonotype was recorded many times. The gene calls are TRBV6-5 and TRBJ1-1; D not certain. The CDR3 contains 14 residues. Germline CDR1 reads MNHEY; CDR2 reads SVGAGI. V was shortened by 0 bases and J by 5 bases, with 10 bases between the two germline ends. The CDR3 is CASSYSSWVTEAFF. The CDR3 bases are TGTGCCAGCAGTTACTCGAGTTGGGTTACTGAAGCTTTCTTT.

This clonotype was observed at least ten times. The chain couples TRBV9 to TRBJ1-6, with D maybe TRBD1 (6 bases). Germline loops: CDR1 SGDLS, CDR2 YYNGEE. Deletions cut 4 bases from V and 3 bases from J, with 23 bases between. The CDR3 has 19 residues. Here the CDR3 DNA reads TGTGCCAGCAGCCCAGGGGCGTGGACGGGAGGAGGCTATAATTCACCCCTCCACTTT. It translates to CASSPGAWTGGGYNSPLHF.

This clonotype was recorded many times. The gene calls are TRBV29-1 and TRBJ1-1; 9 bases map to TRBD1. V lost 7 bases and J lost 0; bases outside the gene matches: 6. This CDR3 region has 14 residues. CDR1 and CDR2 from the germline V gene are SQVTM and ANQGSEA. The CDR3, as DNA: TGCAGCGCCTTAGGGACAGGGTTGAACACTGAAGCTTTCTTT. Amino acids: CSALGTGLNTEAFF.

This clonotype was counted ten times or more. V is TRBV27 and J is TRBJ1-1; unclear D gene. This CDR3 is 11 amino acids long. The ends were cut back, 10 bases at V and 7 bases at J, with 13 bases in the middle. Germline V gives CDR1 MNHEY, CDR2 SMNVEV (reference sequence). The DNA of the CDR3 is TGTGCCATTGGAAGAGGATTTGAAGCTTTCTTT. Translation: CAIGRGFEAFF.

This clonotype appeared many times. This chain links TRBV18 with TRBJ2-1, with a possible D match to TRBD1 (5 bases). V gave up 3 bases and J gave up 10 bases, with 13 bases separating them. The CDR3 has 13 residues. Germline V gene lookup returns CDR1 KGHSH and CDR2 LQKENI. CDR3 in amino acids: CASSPIGAGEQFF. CDR3 DNA: TGTGCCAGCTCACCGATTGGGGCCGGCGAGCAGTTCTTC.

This clonotype appeared many times. V and J are TRBV5-1 and TRBJ1-2; 9 nucleotides agree with TRBD1. The CDR3 spans 14 residues. The ends lost 2 bases at V and 8 bases at J; junction bases unmatched: 7. Germline loops: CDR1 SGHRS, CDR2 YFSETQ. CDR3 sequence (DNA): TGCGCCAGCAGCTTCCGGGACAGGGCCGAGGGCTACACCTTC. Translated: CASSFRDRAEGYTF.

The rearrangement uses TRBV7-8 and TRBJ2-5; 9 bases agree with TRBD1. The germline gives CDR1 SGHVS, CDR2 FQNEAQ. This CDR3 is built from 18 residues. Losses at the gene ends were 1 base for V and 0 bases for J; bases not matched to a gene: 9. CDR3 DNA sequence: TGTGCCAGCAGCTTAGGGAGACTAGGACAGGGGCACCAAGAGACCCAGTACTTC. Translated, it gives CASSLGRLGQGHQETQYF.

This clonotype was recorded at least ten times. The chain joins TRBV5-6 to TRBJ2-1; perhaps TRBD2 as D (5 bases). This CDR3 has 14 residues. Per the germline V gene, CDR1 is SGHDT and CDR2 is YYEEEE. V was trimmed by 1 base and J by 2 bases, leaving 7 bases between them. In nucleotides, the CDR3 is TGTGCCAGCAGCTTGCCGGGGACCTACAATGAGCAGTTCTTC. This translates into CASSLPGTYNEQFF.